This TCR beta chain comes out of a study of spatial heterogeneity in lung cancer. In the study overall: More beta-chain than alpha-chain sequences were consistently detected. Study findings and constraints: For expanded intratumoral alpha and beta TCRs, counts tracked tumor mutation counts.

In this sample, this clonotype turned up many times. As yet, its antigen is unknown. Trimming took off 3 bases at V and 0 bases at J, with 14 bases between the two ends. The CDR3 is 15 amino acids. Germline V gene lookup returns CDR1 DFQATT and CDR2 SNEGSKA (reference sequence). TCRdb used MiXCR to reprocess the 5' RACE reads, holding one entry per CDR3 protein. Found here are some 22,000 distinct CDR3 sequences, 2.8% of them singletons; the top ten hold about 7.7%. This sample's time point: sample taken at primary tumor resection. Samples were donated by 72 untreated early-stage non-small cell lung cancer patients. Sequencing of whole RNA from tumor, nontumor lung or frozen PBMC involved no sorting.

The input for sequencing was lung tumor tissue, taken at surgery. The receptor's source is a male donor with early-stage non-small cell lung cancer. The V call is TRBV20-1, the J call TRBJ1-2; the D gene is possibly TRBD1 (5 bases). CDR3 loop: CSASGQGPPNYGYTF. CDR3 nucleotides: TGCAGTGCTAGCGGGCAGGGTCCCCCTAACTATGGCTACACCTTC.